This is a list of T cell receptor beta chains from one sample in a study of blood T cell repertoires in COVID-19. TCRdb keeps only in-frame clones here, not all; method: immunoSEQ multiplex PCR. The top ten hold approximately 1% of the sample, which has a few hundred thousand clones, roughly 86% seen once. The sample taken for sequencing was peripheral blood. The receptors were sampled from a human donor with acute or convalescent COVID-19. The donor label of this sample is uncertain. The CDR3 runs from the conserved cysteine through the conserved F or W. D genes are given only for firm matches. Some rows mark clone size as missing; the rest say once, few, many or name a class of expanded clone.

J | size | D | V | DNA | CDR3
TRBJ2-1 | once | TRBD1 | TRBV27 | TGTGCCAGCAGTCGCCGGCCGGGACAGGACTCCAATGAGCAGTTCTTC | CASSRRPGQDSNEQFF
TRBJ1-6 | - | - | TRBV28 | TGTGCCAGCAGTTTATTAGCGGGCTATAATTCACCCCTCCACTTT | CASSLLAGYNSPLHF
TRBJ1-5 | - | - | TRBV10-3 | TGTGCCATCAGTGAGTCGAGTCTAATTCCGGGATCGGAAAATCAGCCCCAGCATTTT | CAISESSLIPGSENQPQHF
TRBJ2-3 | - | TRBD1 | TRBV5-8 | TGTGCCAGCAGATTGTGGACAGGGAGCACAGATACGCAGTATTTT | CASRLWTGSTDTQYF
TRBJ2-1 | - | TRBD2 | TRBV28 | TGTGCCAGCAGATCGAGCGGGGGGCCCGGGAGGCATGAGCAGTTCTTC | CASRSSGGPGRHEQFF
TRBJ1-5 | - | TRBD1 | TRBV7-2 | TGTGCCAGCAGCTTAGATGGGACAGGTTCCAATCAGCCCCAGCATTTT | CASSLDGTGSNQPQHF
TRBJ2-1 | - | TRBD2 | TRBV5-4 | TGTGCCAGCAGCTTGGAGGCGACTAGCGGGAGGAATGAGCAGTTCTTC | CASSLEATSGRNEQFF
TRBJ2-1 | - | - | TRBV19 | TGTGCCAGTAGTATAGAGGAGGGCTCCTACAATGAGCAGTTCTTC | CASSIEEGSYNEQFF
TRBJ1-1 | - | - | TRBV28 | TGTGCCAGCAGCCCCCCCCAGGGTGGGTATGAAGCTTTCTTT | CASSPPQGGYEAFF
TRBJ1-5 | few | - | TRBV2 | TGTGCCAGCACGAGTAGTGGCAATCAGCCCCAGCATTTT | CASTSSGNQPQHF
TRBJ1-2 | - | - | TRBV24-1 | TGTGCCACCAGTGATTGGGGCAGTCCGGGGACTTCTAACTATGGCTACACCTTC | CATSDWGSPGTSNYGYTF
TRBJ1-1 | few | - | TRBV5-1 | TGCGCCAGCAGCTTAGAAGCGACCATGAACACTGAAGCTTTCTTT | CASSLEATMNTEAFF
TRBJ1-4 | - | - | TRBV19 | TGTGCCAGTAGTATAGAGCCATTTCTACAGGTCACTAATGAAAAACTGTTTTTT | CASSIEPFLQVTNEKLFF
TRBJ1-1 | - | - | TRBV28 | TGTGCCAGCGAGGGAAACACTGAAGCTTTCTTT | CASEGNTEAFF
TRBJ1-5 | - | - | TRBV5-6 | TGTGCCAGCAGCTTGGGTCAGATCAATCAGCCCCAGCATTTT | CASSLGQINQPQHF
TRBJ1-4 | - | - | TRBV14 | TGTGCCAGCAGTAAACAAGGGACTCGTGGGGAAAAACTGTTTTTT | CASSKQGTRGEKLFF
TRBJ1-2 | - | - | TRBV14 | TGTGCCAGCAGCCAAGTCCGGGGTGAGGGCTACACCTTC | CASSQVRGEGYTF
TRBJ2-7 | - | TRBD2 | TRBV5-6 | TGTGCCAGCAGCGCGCGCGGGGGACCTGCCTACGAGCAGTACTTC | CASSARGGPAYEQYF
TRBJ2-7 | - | - | TRBV3-1/TRBV3-2 | TGTGCCAGCAGCCAAGCCAGGGGCTCCTACGAGCAGTACTTC | CASSQARGSYEQYF
TRBJ1-3 | - | - | TRBV3-1/TRBV3-2 | TGTGCCAGCAGCCCCTCCCGTAGAGGAAACACCATATATTTT | CASSPSRRGNTIYF
TRBJ1-4 | - | TRBD1 | TRBV5-8 | TGTGCCAGCAGCTTGATTGGGGACAGTGTAAATGAAAAACTGTTTTTT | CASSLIGDSVNEKLFF
TRBJ1-2 | - | TRBD1 | TRBV2 | TGTGCCAGCAGTGAGTACCTACAGGGGCGGTACTCCGGTCACTATGGCTACACCTTC | CASSEYLQGRYSGHYGYTF
TRBJ1-1 | - | TRBD1 | TRBV10-3 | TGTGCCGCCCAGCGGACAGGGGGCACTGAAGCTTTCTTT | CAAQRTGGTEAFF
TRBJ2-5 | - | - | TRBV5-5 | TGTGCCAGCACCAGACATGTCCAAGAGACCCAGTACTTC | CASTRHVQETQYF
TRBJ1-1 | - | - | TRBV15 | TGTGCCACCAGCAGAGATTTCGGGAATGCTTTCTTT | CATSRDFGNAFF
TRBJ2-5 | few | - | TRBV3-1/TRBV3-2 | TGTGCCAGCAGCCAACGCGGGGCCCAAGAGACCCAGTACTTC | CASSQRGAQETQYF
TRBJ1-6 | once | - | TRBV6-1 | TGTGCCAGCAGTGAAGCACAGTCGTGGGCGAATTCACCCCTCCACTTT | CASSEAQSWANSPLHF
TRBJ2-3 | - | TRBD2 | TRBV28 | TGTGCCAGCAGTGGGGCTAGCGGGGGGGCAAATACGCAGTATTTT | CASSGASGGANTQYF
TRBJ2-3 | - | TRBD1 | TRBV6-2/TRBV6-3 | TGTGCCAGCAGTCCGGGGACAGGGCTCAGCACAGATACGCAGTATTTT | CASSPGTGLSTDTQYF
TRBJ2-7 | - | TRBD2 | TRBV11-2 | TGTGCCAGCAGCTCCCGGTCATCTAGCGGGAGCTACGAGCAGTACTTC | CASSSRSSSGSYEQYF
TRBJ1-1 | - | TRBD1 | TRBV6-4 | TGTGCCAGCAGTGACTCTGGACAGGGCCGAACTGAAGCTTTCTTT | CASSDSGQGRTEAFF
TRBJ1-1 | - | - | TRBV19 | TGTGCCAGTAGTATTGCGGGCGTCTACACTGAAGCTTTCTTT | CASSIAGVYTEAFF
TRBJ2-2 | - | - | TRBV3-1/TRBV3-2 | TGTGCCAGCAGCCAAGTTCTGTTCGCGAACACCGGGGAGCTGTTTTTT | CASSQVLFANTGELFF
TRBJ2-2 | once | TRBD2 | TRBV6-5 | TGTGCCAGCAGTAGTCGACTAGCGGGATACGGGGAGCTGTTTTTT | CASSSRLAGYGELFF
TRBJ2-1 | - | - | TRBV9 | TGTGCCAGCAGCGTCTCCCCCCTGACTTATTCCTACAATGAGCAGTTCTTC | CASSVSPLTYSYNEQFF
TRBJ2-6 | - | - | TRBV7-6 | TGTGCCAGCAGCATAATGGGGCGGTCGACCTCTGGGGCCAACGTCCTGACTTTC | CASSIMGRSTSGANVLTF
TRBJ2-7 | few | - | TRBV27 | TGTGCCAGCAGCCCCCAGGACTACTACGAGCAGTACTTC | CASSPQDYYEQYF